Listed below are T cell receptor beta chains from one sample, sequenced in a study of T cell repertoires in cytomegalovirus infection. Their target antigens are unknown. TCRdb independently ran MiXCR on the reads; one entry per CDR3 protein. The sample gives over 250,000 distinct CDR3 sequences, less than 25% of which show up once; roughly a fifth is in the top ten. The material was cultured PBMCs, obtained from culture after CMV antigen stimulation. These receptors were obtained from a human donor in good health (CMV status not recorded). Some clones in this sample may be carry-over from other donors' samples. Each CDR3 is given with its conserved first and last residue. Each record gives: D gene, clone size, V gene, J gene, CDR3 DNA, CDR3 protein. The D gene is left open where the match is weak. Clone size is stated in some rows and not others, as once, few, many or a class when expanded.

D gene: -
clone size: once
V gene: TRBV28
J gene: TRBJ2-7
CDR3 DNA: TGTGCCAGCAGGAGGACGGGCTCCTACGAGCAGTACTTC
CDR3 protein: CASRRTGSYEQYF

D gene: -
clone size: many
V gene: TRBV7-2
J gene: TRBJ2-3
CDR3 DNA: TGTGCCAGCAGCACTAGTCGTCGCACAGATACGCAGTATTTT
CDR3 protein: CASSTSRRTDTQYF

D gene: TRBD1
clone size: many
V gene: TRBV7-8
J gene: TRBJ1-1
CDR3 DNA: TGTGCCAGCAGCCCTTGGACAGGGGAGAACACTGAAGCTTTCTTT
CDR3 protein: CASSPWTGENTEAFF

D gene: -
clone size: many
V gene: TRBV7-2
J gene: TRBJ1-5
CDR3 DNA: TGTGCCAGCAGCTTCCAGGGGAGGCAGCCCCAGCATTTT
CDR3 protein: CASSFQGRQPQHF

D gene: -
clone size: few
V gene: TRBV19
J gene: TRBJ2-3
CDR3 DNA: TGTGCCAGTAGTATGACCGTGGCAGCCACAGATACGCAGTATTTT
CDR3 protein: CASSMTVAATDTQYF

D gene: TRBD2
clone size: -
V gene: TRBV5-4
J gene: TRBJ2-7
CDR3 DNA: TGTGCCAGCAGCCTGGGACTAGCGGGAGGGATGAGCTCCTACGAGCAGTACTTC
CDR3 protein: CASSLGLAGGMSSYEQYF

D gene: -
clone size: -
V gene: TRBV27
J gene: TRBJ1-5
CDR3 DNA: TGTGCCAGCAGACGATGGGACGATAGCAATCAGCCCCAGCATTTT
CDR3 protein: CASRRWDDSNQPQHF

D gene: TRBD1
clone size: many
V gene: TRBV7-2
J gene: TRBJ2-1
CDR3 DNA: TGTGCCAGCAGCTTACGACAGGGCTCACCTTTCTTC
CDR3 protein: CASSLRQGSPFF

D gene: TRBD1
clone size: many
V gene: TRBV7-7
J gene: TRBJ1-4
CDR3 DNA: TGTGCCAGCAGCTCGGCCCAGGGGGCTGGAGAAAAACTGTTTTTT
CDR3 protein: CASSSAQGAGEKLFF

D gene: TRBD1
clone size: -
V gene: TRBV19
J gene: TRBJ1-4
CDR3 DNA: TGTGCCAGTACCAATCTGCCGGGACAGGGGAATGAAAAACTGTTTTTT
CDR3 protein: CASTNLPGQGNEKLFF

D gene: -
clone size: few
V gene: TRBV28
J gene: TRBJ2-7
CDR3 DNA: TGTGCCAGCAGTATCCCCCTGCTGTCGAGCTCCTACGAGCAGTACTTC
CDR3 protein: CASSIPLLSSSYEQYF

D gene: -
clone size: few
V gene: TRBV18
J gene: TRBJ1-1
CDR3 DNA: TGTGCCAGCTCACCCCCGGACACCCCGAACACTGAAGCTTTCTTT
CDR3 protein: CASSPPDTPNTEAFF

D gene: -
clone size: few
V gene: TRBV15
J gene: TRBJ2-1
CDR3 DNA: TGTGCCACCAGCAGGAGCGTTGGATATAACAATGAGCAGTTCTTC
CDR3 protein: CATSRSVGYNNEQFF

D gene: -
clone size: few
V gene: TRBV19
J gene: TRBJ2-7
CDR3 DNA: TGTGCCAGTGGTCCAACCTTTCTCTACGAGCAGTACTTC
CDR3 protein: CASGPTFLYEQYF

D gene: TRBD1
clone size: once
V gene: TRBV19
J gene: TRBJ2-1
CDR3 DNA: TGTGCCAGTAGTTACCCCAGGACAGGGGTCGGCAATGAGCAGTTCTTC
CDR3 protein: CASSYPRTGVGNEQFF

D gene: TRBD2
clone size: many
V gene: TRBV7-6
J gene: TRBJ2-2
CDR3 DNA: TGTGCCAGCAGGCCTAGGCCCGCGGGAGGTCTAGTGGACACCGGGGAGCTGTTTTTT
CDR3 protein: CASRPRPAGGLVDTGELFF

D gene: -
clone size: few
V gene: TRBV6-2/TRBV6-3
J gene: TRBJ2-1
CDR3 DNA: TGTGCCAGCGCGGCCGGGGGAAGCTCCTACAATGAGCAGTTCTTC
CDR3 protein: CASAAGGSSYNEQFF

D gene: TRBD2
clone size: many
V gene: TRBV7-2
J gene: TRBJ2-7
CDR3 DNA: TGTGCCAGCACCCCATCTAGCGGGACGGAATCCTACGAGCAGTACTTC
CDR3 protein: CASTPSSGTESYEQYF

D gene: TRBD1
clone size: many
V gene: TRBV12-3/TRBV12-4
J gene: TRBJ2-3
CDR3 DNA: TGTGCCAGCAGTTTAGTGACAGGGTATGGTTCTACAGATACGCAGTATTTT
CDR3 protein: CASSLVTGYGSTDTQYF

D gene: TRBD2
clone size: many
V gene: TRBV7-2
J gene: TRBJ2-5
CDR3 DNA: TGTGCCAGCCAGGGGAGCGGGAGTTCTTTGGAGACCCAGTACTTC
CDR3 protein: CASQGSGSSLETQYF

D gene: -
clone size: few
V gene: TRBV7-2
J gene: TRBJ2-6
CDR3 DNA: TGTGCCAGCAGCTTAGTAGGCGGGGCTGGGGCCAACGTCCTGACTTTC
CDR3 protein: CASSLVGGAGANVLTF

D gene: -
clone size: -
V gene: TRBV12-3/TRBV12-4
J gene: TRBJ1-6
CDR3 DNA: TGTGCCAGCAGTCCCCGCGGGCTACCTGATTCACCCCTCCACTTT
CDR3 protein: CASSPRGLPDSPLHF

D gene: -
clone size: -
V gene: TRBV20-1
J gene: TRBJ2-1
CDR3 DNA: TGCAGTGTCTCACCCCTTAGCGTATACAATGAGCAGTTCTTC
CDR3 protein: CSVSPLSVYNEQFF

D gene: TRBD1
clone size: many
V gene: TRBV19
J gene: TRBJ2-2
CDR3 DNA: TGTGCCAGTAGTAGACAGGGGGCTACCGGGGAGCTGTTTTTT
CDR3 protein: CASSRQGATGELFF

D gene: -
clone size: -
V gene: TRBV6-6
J gene: TRBJ2-3
CDR3 DNA: TGTGCCAGCAGTTCGCCGGGGAGGTACGATACGCAGTATTTT
CDR3 protein: CASSSPGRYDTQYF

D gene: -
clone size: few
V gene: TRBV15
J gene: TRBJ2-2
CDR3 DNA: TGTGCCACCAGCAGTCCCGGGGAGCTGTTTTTT
CDR3 protein: CATSSPGELFF